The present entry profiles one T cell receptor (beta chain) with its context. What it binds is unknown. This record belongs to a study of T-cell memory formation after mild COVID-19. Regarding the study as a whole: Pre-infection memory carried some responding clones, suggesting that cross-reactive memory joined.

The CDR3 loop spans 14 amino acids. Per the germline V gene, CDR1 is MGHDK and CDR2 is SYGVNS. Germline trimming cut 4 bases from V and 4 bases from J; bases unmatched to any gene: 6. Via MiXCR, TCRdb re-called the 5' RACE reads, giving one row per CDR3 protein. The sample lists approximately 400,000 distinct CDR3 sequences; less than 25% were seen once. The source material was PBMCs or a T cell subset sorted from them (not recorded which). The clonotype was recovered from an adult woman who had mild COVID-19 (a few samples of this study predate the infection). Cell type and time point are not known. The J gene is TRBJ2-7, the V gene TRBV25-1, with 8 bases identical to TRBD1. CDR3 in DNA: TGTGCCAGCAGTGCCCCGGGACAGGCATACGAGCAGTACTTC. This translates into CASSAPGQAYEQYF.